Below are 20 T cell receptor beta chains sequenced from a single sample in a study of OX40 agonist ivuxolimab in advanced cancers. Only in-frame clones appear in the TCRdb table, and some are missing; sequencing was by immunoSEQ multiplex PCR. This sample has tens of thousands of clones, with around 84% found just once. The sequenced sample was CD4+ or CD8+ T cells sorted from blood, obtained in a trial of the OX40 agonist ivuxolimab. The source is an adult with an advanced solid tumor such as melanoma, head and neck, liver or kidney cancer.

This clone showed up just a few times. The genes are TRBV9 and TRBJ2-7, with 8 bases lining up with TRBD2. Looked up from germline, CDR1 is SGDLS and CDR2 is YYNGEE. The J segment lost 2 bases and the V segment lost 4 bases, leaving 11 bases of the junction unmatched. The CDR3 is made up of 16 amino acids. CDR3 nucleotides: TGTGCCAGCAGCTACGGGGGGGGCAGGCAGACCTACGAGCAGTACTTC. This encodes CASSYGGGRQTYEQYF.

The chain is built from TRBV4-3 and TRBJ2-4; D perhaps matches TRBD2 (5 bases). V was shortened by 4 bases and J by 3 bases, with 10 bases between the two germline ends. In germline, CDR1 is LGHNA, CDR2 YSLEER. This CDR3 region has 14 residues. This chain's CDR3 is CASSPPRDKNIQYF. As DNA, the CDR3 is TGCGCCAGCAGCCCCCCCCGGGACAAAAACATTCAGTACTTC.

The gene calls are TRBV27 and TRBJ1-5; 7 bases fit TRBD1. The CDR3 is 17 residues long. J was trimmed by 1 base and V by 4 bases; bases with no gene match: 10. CDR1 is MNHEY, CDR2 SMNVEV, per germline (reference sequence). The CDR3 nucleotides read TGTGCCAGCAGTTATTCAGGGGGTGGGTGGAGCAATCAGCCCCAGCATTTT. Its translation: CASSYSGGGWSNQPQHF.

The V call is TRBV28, the J call TRBJ1-5, with D possibly being TRBD1 (6 bases). The germline gives CDR1 MDHEN, CDR2 SYDVKM. The CDR3 contains 16 residues. Trimming pared 11 bases from V and 3 bases from J, leaving 23 bases between. CDR3 nucleotides: TGTGCCGCCAGAGAGGGGGTAGAACGTGACAATCAGCCCCAGCATTTT. Translation gives CAAREGVERDNQPQHF.

The chain couples TRBV7-2 to TRBJ2-1; 11 bases are a match to TRBD2. Germline V gene sequence: CDR1 SGHTA, CDR2 FQGNSA. The CDR3 contains 16 residues. J gave up 5 bases and V 1 base, and 4 bases lay outside the gene matches. CDR3 sequence (DNA): TGTGCCAGCAGCTTAGGCCTAGCGGGGGGCCACAATGAGCAGTTCTTC. Translated: CASSLGLAGGHNEQFF. Full variable domain (outside the CDR3, taken from reference TRBV7-2 and TRBJ2-1): GAGVSQSPSNKVTEKGKDVELRCDPISGHTALYWYRQSLGQGLEFLIYFQGNSAPDKSGLPSDRFSAERTGGSVSTLTIQRTQQEDSAVYLCASSLGLAGGHNEQFFGPGTRLTVL.

A remark on this clone: One end of the junction is discordant with germline, which a read error may explain. The chain recombines TRBV7-2 with TRBJ1-1, with D possibly TRBD1 on 5 matching bases. The CDR3 is 15 residues long. CDR1 and CDR2 (germline): SGHTA, FQGNSA. In DNA, the CDR3 is TGTGTCAGCAGATCAGTCGGGTCGGGAGGGGTTGAAGCTTTCTTT. Translated, it gives CVSRSVGSGGVEAFF.

The chain combines TRBV7-2 with TRBJ2-5, with TRBD2 matching 9 bases. The ends lost 5 bases at V and 1 base at J; junction bases unmatched: 5. The germline CDR1 and CDR2 sequences are SGHTA and FQGNSA. This CDR3 has 15 residues. CDR3 nucleotides: TGTGCCAGCAGCCCGCGGGGGGGCCGCCAAGAGACCCAGTACTTC. Protein product: CASSPRGGRQETQYF.

The chain recombines TRBV25-1 with TRBJ2-7; the match to TRBD1 covers 10 bases. The germline CDR1 and CDR2 sequences are MGHDK and SYGVNS. The CDR3 sequence is 14 residues long. The trim removed 2 bases at V and 5 bases at J, leaving 3 bases unmatched. In nucleotides, the CDR3 is TGTGCCAGCAGTGAAGGGACAGGGGTAGACGAGCAGTACTTC. Its protein is CASSEGTGVDEQYF.

V gene TRBV28 combines with J gene TRBJ2-7; D may be TRBD2 (5 bases). Deletions cut 5 bases from V and 2 bases from J, with 13 bases between. The germline gives CDR1 MDHEN, CDR2 SYDVKM. This CDR3 is built from 14 residues. CDR3 DNA: TGTGCCAGCAGTCACCTAGCAAGAGCCTACGAGCAGTACTTC. It specifies CASSHLARAYEQYF. The full variable domain, with the rest looked up from reference TRBV28 and TRBJ2-7, is DVKVTQSSRYLVKRTGEKVFLECVQDMDHENMFWYRQDPGLGLRLIYFSYDVKMKEKGDIPEGYSVSREKKERFSLILESASTNQTSMYLCASSHLARAYEQYFGPGTRLTVT.

The chain combines TRBV18 with TRBJ2-3; D not certain. Germline CDR1 and CDR2: KGHSH and LQKENI. This CDR3 region has 14 residues. Trimming took 3 bases from V and 1 from J, leaving 8 bases between them. The CDR3 is CASSPGAGTDTQYF. Written as DNA, the CDR3 is TGTGCCAGCTCACCCGGAGCAGGCACAGATACGCAGTATTTT.

The chain is built from TRBV29-1 and TRBJ2-7, with D possibly matching TRBD2 (5 bases). The length of the CDR3 is 14 residues. Trimming removed 4 bases at V and 0 bases at J, with 13 bases between. The germline CDR1 and CDR2 sequences are SQVTM and ANQGSEA. CDR3 in amino acids: CSVGPDLSSYEQYF. The CDR3 bases are TGCAGCGTTGGCCCGGACTTGAGCTCCTACGAGCAGTACTTC.

The chain has TRBV7-2 and TRBJ2-1; D is perhaps TRBD2 (5 bases). CDR1 and CDR2 (germline): SGHTA, FQGNSA. V dropped 5 bases and J dropped 7 bases, with 12 bases sitting between them. The CDR3 loop spans 13 amino acids. CDR3 DNA sequence: TGTGCCAGCAGCCTTTCGGACTGGAATGAGCAGTTCTTC. As protein: CASSLSDWNEQFF.

The chain combines TRBV11-3 with TRBJ2-1, with 11 bases lining up with TRBD2. Germline V gene lookup returns CDR1 SGHNT and CDR2 YENEEA. The ends lost 5 bases at V and 3 bases at J; junction bases unmatched: 6. The CDR3 is 16 residues long. CDR3 sequence: CASSRTSGFHYNEQFF. DNA for the CDR3: TGTGCCAGCAGCCGGACTAGCGGGTTTCACTACAATGAGCAGTTCTTC.

The rearrangement joins TRBV19 to TRBJ1-4; weak D call: TRBD1 (6 bases). Germline CDR1 LNHDA, CDR2 SQIVND (reference sequence). This CDR3 region has 14 residues. Trimming removed 6 bases from V and 2 bases from J, with 10 bases in between. The CDR3 loop is CASRRGWTNEKLFF. The CDR3 DNA sequence: TGTGCCAGTAGGAGGGGGTGGACTAATGAAAAACTGTTTTTT.

On this clone itself: Other DNA sequences in this specimen translate into the identical CDR3. The chain couples TRBV5-4 to TRBJ1-1; D is possibly TRBD1 (5 bases). Trimming pared 0 bases from V and 3 bases from J, leaving 15 bases between. CDR3 length: 16 residues. Germline CDR1 is SGHNT and CDR2 is YYREEE (reference sequence). As DNA, the CDR3 is TGTGCCAGCAGCTTGGGTTCCGGGGGACTCTACACTGAAGCTTTCTTT. The encoded protein is CASSLGSGGLYTEAFF. Using reference TRBV5-4 and TRBJ1-1 for the parts outside the CDR3, the full variable domain is ETGVTQSPTHLIKTRGQQVTLRCSSQSGHNTVSWYQQALGQGPQFIFQYYREEENGRGNFPPRFSGLQFPNYSSELNVNALELDDSALYLCASSLGSGGLYTEAFFGQGTRLTVV.

This clone is deemed medium-sized. Other DNA sequences in the sample encode the same CDR3. The chain combines TRBV7-9 with TRBJ2-7; the match to TRBD1 covers 7 bases. Germline V gives CDR1 SEHNR, CDR2 FQNEAQ (reference sequence). The CDR3 is 14 amino acids. The J segment lost 3 bases and the V segment lost 6 bases, leaving 8 bases of the junction unmatched. CDR3 protein: CASSHRDRNYEQYF. CDR3 nucleotides: TGTGCCAGCAGTCACCGGGACAGAAACTACGAGCAGTACTTC.

The rearrangement links TRBV30 to TRBJ2-1, with 10 bases aligning to TRBD2. The CDR3 is 16 residues long. CDR1 is GTSNPN, CDR2 SVGIG, per germline (reference sequence). Trimming took 2 bases from V and 8 from J; bases not matched to a gene: 12. DNA for the CDR3: TGTGCCTGGAGTCCGTCTAGCGGGGGTGGTCGGGATGAGCAGTTCTTC. Translation: CAWSPSSGGGRDEQFF.

The chain recombines TRBV5-4 with TRBJ2-2; the D is unclear. Trimming took off 0 bases at V and 3 bases at J, with 6 bases between the two ends. This CDR3 has 14 residues. Germline loops: CDR1 SGHNT, CDR2 YYREEE (reference sequence). CDR3 loop: CASSLDPDTGELFF. The CDR3 DNA reads as TGTGCCAGCAGCTTGGACCCGGACACCGGGGAGCTGTTTTTT.

The V and J genes are TRBV6-5 and TRBJ1-4; no reliable D call. The CDR3 is 12 residues long. V lost 6 bases and J 6 bases, leaving 8 bases between the germline ends. Germline V lookup: CDR1 MNHEY, CDR2 SVGAGI. The CDR3 nucleotides read TGTGCCAGCAGGGACCTGGATGAAAAACTGTTTTTT. Its protein product is CASRDLDEKLFF.

This chain connects TRBV13 to TRBJ1-1; D may be TRBD1 (5 bases). Between the trimmed V and J ends, which lost 5 bases and 5 bases, there was a span of 15 bases. Looked up from germline, CDR1 is PRHDT and CDR2 is FYEKMQ (reference sequence). The CDR3 runs 14 residues. The CDR3 DNA sequence: TGTGCCAGCAGCCCGTACACGGAGGGGACTGAAGCTTTCTTT. This gives the protein CASSPYTEGTEAFF.